This TCR beta chain was found in a study of T cell repertoires in cytomegalovirus infection. TCRdb ran MiXCR on the reads and lists one entry per CDR3 protein. The table shows around 900,000 distinct CDR3 sequences, with 31% occurring only once. At least ten counts were recorded for this clonotype. Its cognate antigen is unknown. The germline V gene has CDR1 SEHNR and CDR2 FQNEAQ (reference sequence). The CDR3 covers 15 residues. After removal of 7 bases from V and 4 bases from J, the junction contained 8 bases not matched to a gene. The sequences come from cultured CD8+ T cells from PBMCs, collected from culture after CMV antigen stimulation. The TCR originated in a human donor in good health (CMV status not recorded). Some clones in this sample may be carry-over from other donors' samples. The V and J genes are TRBV7-9 and TRBJ2-2; 8 nucleotides line up with TRBD1. CDR3 sequence (DNA): TGTGCCAGCAACCACAGGGGGAGACTCACCGGGGAGCTGTTTTTT. Encoded protein: CASNHRGRLTGELFF.